Shown below are 7 T cell receptor beta chains from a single sample sequenced in a study of blood T cells in healthy people across ages. Using a J-beta primer mix together with a sample-barcoded 5' primer, a second PCR was run for roughly 7 to 12 cycles. MiXCR, run by TCRdb on the 5' RACE reads, gives a single entry per CDR3 protein. The sample holds around 1.7 million distinct CDR3 sequences, roughly 27% seen once. Sample: blood. The receptors here all came from a woman aged 30 to 39 in good health.

Concerning this clonotype itself: At one end the junction does not follow the germline gene, possibly because of a read error. The genes are TRBV14 and TRBJ2-7; D is unclear. The V gene's germline CDR1 is SGHDN and CDR2 FVKESK. CDR3 size: 13 residues. Here the CDR3 DNA reads TGTGCCATCAGCCAACCAGGTACCTACGAGCAGTACTTC. Residues: CAISQPGTYEQYF.

This clonotype has only a few counts. The CDR3 DNA reads as TGTGCCAGCACCTCTAGGGTTGGAACCCAGTACTTC. Translation gives CASTSRVGTQYF. The rearrangement uses TRBV28 and TRBJ2-5; D remains unclear. Germline CDR1 is MDHEN and CDR2 is SYDVKM. The CDR3 runs to 12 residues. Trimming shortened V by 7 bases and J by 8 bases, and 14 bases separated the two germline ends.

A few counts support this clonotype. The chain links TRBV20-1 to TRBJ2-7; 10 bases are shared with TRBD2. Germline CDR1 reads DFQATT; CDR2 reads SNEGSKA (reference sequence). This CDR3 comprises 19 residues. The V gene end was trimmed by 0 bases and the J gene end by 3 bases; junction bases not matched to a gene: 17. As DNA, the CDR3 is TGCAGTGCTAGAGAGAGTCCCCTTAAAAGCGGGAGGGTTATCTACGAGCAGTACTTC. Protein sequence: CSARESPLKSGRVIYEQYF.

Only a few counts were recorded for this clonotype. The CDR3 region has the DNA TGTGCCAGCAGTTTAAGGCACTTTTGGGGAGGAGATACGCAGTATTTT. This gives the protein CASSLRHFWGGDTQYF. V is TRBV6-1 and J is TRBJ2-3; weak D call: TRBD2 (6 bases). The CDR3 is 16 amino acids. With 5 bases removed from V and 5 bases from J, the gap between germline ends came to 20 bases. The germline V gene has CDR1 MNHNS and CDR2 SASEGT.

The chain links TRBV10-3 to TRBJ1-5, with a weak D call TRBD1 (5 bases). Germline loops: CDR1 ENHRY, CDR2 SYGVKD. The CDR3 consists of 14 residues. The V gene lost 6 bases and the J gene lost 6 bases, with 15 bases spanning the gap. CDR3 amino acids: CAIRGGGMGQPQHF. CDR3 DNA: TGTGCCATCAGGGGGGGGGGAATGGGTCAGCCCCAGCATTTT.

The V call is TRBV4-1, the J call TRBJ2-1; tentatively, D is TRBD1 or TRBD2 (5 bases each). The V end was cut by 0 bases, the J end by 4 bases, with 10 bases between. The CDR3 is 15 residues long. Germline V lookup: CDR1 MGHRA, CDR2 YSYEKL. As DNA, the CDR3 is TGCGCCAGCAGCCAAGAGGGGGACGGTTACAATGAGCAGTTCTTC. This codes for CASSQEGDGYNEQFF.

This clonotype was counted only a few times. In DNA form, the CDR3 reads TGTGCCAGCAAGGCGGGCAGCGGCCTCAATGAGCAGTTCTTC. It encodes CASKAGSGLNEQFF. This rearrangement joins TRBV12-3 or TRBV12-4 to TRBJ2-1; tentative D call: TRBD2 (5 bases). This CDR3 is 14 amino acids long. V lost 7 bases to trimming and J lost 6 bases, with 16 bases between them.